This T cell receptor beta chain originates from a study of spatial heterogeneity in lung cancer (dated by TCRdb to between 2018 and 2021). Describing the broader study: Beta-chain transcripts were consistently detected in greater numbers than alpha-chain transcripts, which likely reflects a higher abundance of beta-chain transcripts. Nonsynonymous mutation counts, determined by whole-exome sequencing of tumor tissue, were related to features of the TCR repertoire. At surgery, both alpha and beta chains were TCR-sequenced in 200 to 250 tumor regions, fewer than 80 matched nontumor lung samples and a few dozen PBMC samples. In the raw uncorrected reads, each unique combination of TCR and UMI appeared more than ten times on average. In non-small cell lung cancer, the study quantitatively compared TCR alpha and beta repertoires across several tumor regions, matched nontumor lung, and blood. What the authors observed across the whole study: Confirming at a functional level the hypothesis that regional TCRs recognize regional mutations was considered to require additional single-cell paired TCR alpha and beta sequencing. Ubiquitous expanded tumor TCRs were detected in blood more often at tumor resection than at routine follow-up.

The time point label for this specimen denotes: sample taken at primary tumor resection. Donors were 72 patients with early-stage, untreated non-small cell lung cancer from the lung TRACERx cohort. For TCR sequencing, whole RNA was extracted from tumor and nontumor lung tissue, or from cryopreserved PBMC samples, and no cell sorting was done. A patient was chosen for TCR sequencing only when enough RNA was available from at least two tumor regions. The library relied on 5' RACE. The run used a NextSeq 500. In the TCR library protocol, a unique molecular identifier was attached to each TCR cDNA molecule so that PCR and sequencing errors could be corrected. The authors processed their data as follows. TCR identification, UMI-based error correction and CDR3 extraction were all carried out with Decombinator tools. TCRs above a frequency of 2 per 1,000, corresponding to the top 1% of the tumor frequency distribution, were defined as expanded. Rényi diversity was computed with the R vegan package after subsampling each repertoire 100 times to 5,000 TCRs. CDR3 similarity networks were constructed using string-kernel similarity of amino acid triplets, with links drawn between CDR3s whose pairwise similarity was above 0.82. TCRdb's own reprocessing of the public reads used fastp at Q25 and MiXCR and kept productive beta chains. Each entry is one CDR3 protein sequence, shown with its most common DNA and genes. TCRdb, not the original authors, processed these V and J calls. This sample holds tens of thousands of distinct CDR3 sequences; roughly 5.9% were observed only once. Of the sample, approximately 15% is held by the ten largest clones.

Taken from cysteine to phenylalanine, the CDR3 has 16 residues. The kept DNA is CDR3 alone, 48 bases in frame from the first base. Cut back by 4 bases and 0 bases, the V and J ends lie 15 bases apart. According to the germline V gene, CDR1 reads SGHRS and CDR2 reads YFSETQ. This clonotype occurred many times. The antigen it recognizes is unknown. No quality values exist for individual bases; no much larger clone is one base distant. Sequenced here: PBMCs, sampled at surgery. This receptor chain uses TRBV5-1 and TRBJ2-3, with TRBD1 perhaps the D gene, on 5 matching bases. This receptor was taken from a female donor with early-stage non-small cell lung cancer. The CDR3 protein sequence reads: CASSVARGWSTDTQYF. The DNA sequence is as follows: TGCGCCAGCAGCGTAGCAAGGGGTTGGAGCACAGATACGCAGTATTTT. With the portions outside the CDR3 filled from the reference TRBV5-1 and TRBJ2-3 genes, the complete variable region becomes KAGVTQTPRYLIKTRGQQVTLSCSPISGHRSVSWYQQTPGQGLQFLFEYFSETQRNKGNFPGRFSGRQFSNSRSEMNVSTLELGDSALYLCASSVARGWSTDTQYFGPGTRLTVL.